Listed below are T cell receptor beta chains from one sample, sequenced in a study of T cell changes during pregnancy in multiple sclerosis. Using immunoSEQ multiplex PCR, the repertoire was profiled, and TCRdb retains in-frame clones only, with some absent. This sample yields under 85,000 clones, of which 94% are seen a single time; 0.58% belongs to the top ten. The source was peripheral blood, collected in the third trimester of pregnancy. These receptors all come from a female donor with multiple sclerosis, enrolled in a pregnancy study. Each CDR3 is given with its conserved first and last residue. A D gene is named only where the DNA matches it firmly. Clone size is stated in some rows and not others, as once, few, many or a class when expanded.

j_call v_call clone_size d_call cdr3_aa cdr3_nt
TRBJ2-1 TRBV12-5 few TRBD1 CASGLGQGAVNEQFF TGTGCTAGTGGTTTGGGGCAGGGGGCAGTCAATGAGCAGTTCTTC
TRBJ1-5 TRBV6-5 few NA CASGLADQPQHF TGTGCCAGCGGTTTAGCGGATCAGCCCCAGCATTTT
TRBJ1-1 TRBV21-1 NA NA CASRLAGPEAFF TGTGCCAGCCGTCTCGCGGGACCTGAAGCTTTCTTT
TRBJ1-2 TRBV21-1 NA NA CASSSGTENYGYTF TGTGCCAGCAGCTCCGGGACAGAGAACTATGGCTACACCTTC
TRBJ1-2 TRBV9 NA TRBD1 CASRQGANYGYTF TGTGCCAGCAGGCAGGGGGCTAACTATGGCTACACCTTC
TRBJ2-3 TRBV11-2 once TRBD2 CASSFLAGGATDTQYF TGTGCCAGCAGCTTCTTAGCGGGGGGCGCCACAGATACGCAGTATTTT
TRBJ2-1 TRBV11-3 NA TRBD2 CASSLGTSGGERLIF TGTGCCAGCAGCTTAGGGACTAGCGGGGGGGAGAGACTAATCTTC
TRBJ2-5 TRBV6-6 NA NA CASSYSGGPETQYF TGTGCCAGCAGTTACTCGGGGGGGCCCGAGACCCAGTACTTC
TRBJ1-2 TRBV5-1 NA TRBD1 CASSAGTGTSYGYTF TGCGCCAGCAGCGCAGGGACAGGCACCAGCTATGGCTACACCTTC
TRBJ2-5 TRBV7-3 once TRBD2 CASSPERGFQETQYF TGTGCCAGCAGCCCCGAGCGGGGGTTCCAAGAGACCCAGTACTTC
TRBJ1-5 TRBV19 NA NA CASSIGRSSNQPQHF TGTGCCAGTAGTATAGGGAGGAGTAGCAATCAGCCCCAGCATTTT
TRBJ1-5 TRBV6-1 NA NA CASSEGGGDQPQHF TGTGCCAGCAGTGAAGGAGGAGGGGATCAGCCCCAGCATTTT
TRBJ1-2 TRBV18 NA NA CASSPWASYGYTF TGTGCCAGCTCACCATGGGCCTCGTATGGCTACACCTTC
TRBJ1-6 TRBV7-2 NA TRBD1 CASSPDRGANSPLHF TGTGCCAGCAGTCCTGACAGGGGAGCGAATTCACCCCTCCACTTT
TRBJ2-1 TRBV7-9 once TRBD2 CASSLRLAGSFF TGTGCCAGCAGCTTAAGACTAGCGGGTTCCTTCTTC
TRBJ2-1 TRBV4-1 NA TRBD2 CASSQAGGAYNEQFF TGCGCCAGCAGCCAAGCGGGGGGGGCGTACAATGAGCAGTTCTTC
TRBJ1-1 TRBV7-3 NA NA CASSLLGAEAFF TGTGCCAGCAGCTTATTAGGGGCTGAAGCTTTCTTT
TRBJ2-3 TRBV9 NA TRBD2 CASSVDPSGDFPSSTDTQYF TGTGCCAGCAGCGTAGATCCTAGCGGGGACTTCCCATCTAGCACAGATACGCAGTATTTT
TRBJ1-2 TRBV9 NA NA CASSVAGDHYGYTF TGTGCCAGCAGCGTAGCGGGGGACCATTATGGCTACACCTTC
TRBJ1-2 TRBV7-9 NA NA CASSGPETGIYGYTF TGTGCCAGCAGCGGTCCCGAGACAGGCATTTATGGCTACACCTTC
TRBJ1-4 TRBV7-9 NA NA CASTSSGELNEKLFF TGTGCCAGCACCTCGTCAGGGGAACTTAATGAAAAACTGTTTTTT
TRBJ2-3 TRBV2 NA NA CASSEGGVLITDTQYF TGTGCCAGCAGTGAAGGCGGAGTCCTTATCACAGATACGCAGTATTTT
TRBJ2-1 TRBV23-1 once TRBD1 CASSRDREEYNEQFF TGCGCCAGCAGTCGGGACAGAGAAGAATACAATGAGCAGTTCTTC
TRBJ1-4 TRBV6-6 NA NA CASRKGVSSLNEKLFF TGTGCCAGCAGAAAGGGAGTTTCCTCCCTTAATGAAAAACTGTTTTTT
TRBJ2-5 TRBV7-6 NA TRBD1 CASSRTGGYQETQYF TGTGCCAGCAGTAGGACAGGGGGTTACCAAGAGACCCAGTACTTC
TRBJ2-3 TRBV15 NA TRBD2 CATSSPSAGLAGGTVDTDTQYF TGTGCCACCAGCAGCCCCTCAGCGGGACTAGCGGGGGGCACGGTCGACACAGATACGCAGTATTTT
TRBJ1-1 TRBV11-1 NA NA CASSLEGGIGTEAFF TGTGCCAGCAGCTTAGAAGGGGGTATAGGCACTGAAGCTTTCTTT
TRBJ2-7 TRBV27 once NA CASSHTTASYEQYF TGTGCCAGCAGTCATACGACAGCCTCCTACGAGCAGTACTTC
TRBJ2-7 TRBV29-1 NA TRBD1 CSVADRFSYEQYF TGCAGCGTTGCGGACAGGTTCTCCTACGAGCAGTACTTC
TRBJ1-3 TRBV18 NA NA CATTTGIGNTIYF TGTGCCACCACAACGGGGATTGGAAACACCATATATTTT
TRBJ1-1 TRBV20-1 NA NA CSARDTGRAFF TGCAGTGCTAGAGACACAGGGAGAGCTTTCTTT
TRBJ1-2 TRBV27 NA NA CASSLLGRDYGYTF TGTGCCAGCAGTTTATTGGGCAGGGACTATGGCTACACCTTC
TRBJ2-2 TRBV21-1 NA NA CASSKGSRGLSTGELFF TGTGCCAGCAGCAAGGGTTCCAGGGGGCTATCGACCGGGGAGCTGTTTTTT
TRBJ2-5 TRBV9 NA TRBD2 CASSPRLAGQGTQYF TGTGCCAGCAGCCCCCGCCTAGCGGGGCAGGGGACCCAGTACTTC
TRBJ1-2 TRBV9 NA TRBD1 CASSVAGQGNYGYTF TGTGCCAGCAGCGTAGCGGGACAGGGGAACTATGGCTACACCTTC
TRBJ1-3 TRBV27 NA TRBD1 CASSVTGGSGNTIYF TGTGCCAGCAGCGTTACAGGGGGCTCTGGAAACACCATATATTTT
TRBJ2-3 TRBV5-8 NA TRBD2 CASSLGLAGGDTQYF TGTGCCAGCAGCTTGGGACTAGCGGGGGGAGATACGCAGTATTTT
TRBJ1-2 TRBV7-9 NA NA CASSLATGLNYGYTF TGTGCCAGCAGCTTAGCAACAGGGCTTAACTATGGCTACACCTTC
TRBJ1-1 TRBV30 NA TRBD1 CAWSPGGNTEAFF TGTGCCTGGAGTCCAGGGGGGAACACTGAAGCTTTCTTT
TRBJ1-1 TRBV10-3 NA NA CAISESRENTEAFF TGTGCCATCAGTGAGTCCAGGGAGAACACTGAAGCTTTCTTT
TRBJ2-2 TRBV6-6 once NA CASSLGWELFF TGTGCCAGCAGCCTAGGATGGGAGCTGTTTTTT
TRBJ2-5 TRBV7-8 NA TRBD1 CASSFPGQGYLGTQYF TGTGCCAGCAGCTTCCCGGGACAGGGGTACCTGGGGACCCAGTACTTC
TRBJ2-5 TRBV27 once TRBD2 CASSSRPGLAGYQETQYF TGTGCCAGCAGTTCCCGACCGGGACTAGCGGGTTATCAAGAGACCCAGTACTTC
TRBJ1-4 TRBV6-5 NA NA CASSYGRVNEKLFF TGTGCCAGCAGTTACGGCAGGGTAAATGAAAAACTGTTTTTT
TRBJ1-4 TRBV9 NA NA CASSASGGGSGVNEKLFF TGTGCCAGCAGCGCTAGCGGCGGGGGTTCGGGGGTTAATGAAAAACTGTTTTTT
TRBJ1-4 TRBV7-9 NA NA CASSLAGGTNEKLFF TGTGCCAGCAGCTTAGCGGGCGGGACTAATGAAAAACTGTTTTTT
TRBJ1-2 TRBV18 NA NA CASSPDLGIGDYGYTF TGTGCCAGCTCACCAGATCTTGGGATAGGGGATTATGGCTACACCTTC
TRBJ2-7 TRBV2 NA NA CASKGLAPDEQYF TGTGCCAGCAAAGGTCTAGCCCCCGACGAGCAGTACTTC
TRBJ2-7 TRBV6-5 NA TRBD2 CASSYPRAGGTYEQYF TGTGCCAGCAGTTACCCCCGAGCGGGGGGGACATACGAGCAGTACTTC
TRBJ2-7 TRBV9 NA TRBD1 CASSVEPTGSYEQYF TGTGCCAGCAGCGTTGAGCCGACAGGGAGCTACGAGCAGTACTTC